The sequence of this T cell receptor beta chain was determined in a study of control samples from healthy donors and cancer patients. The protocol was immunoSEQ multiplex PCR, while the TCRdb copy is restricted to in-frame clones and leaves out a portion. This table holds 200,000 or so clones, 90% to 95% found once. The CDR3 loop spans 17 amino acids. Per the germline V gene, CDR1 is WNHNN and CDR2 is SYGVQD (reference sequence). Trimming removed 4 bases from V and 0 bases from J, with 16 bases in between. Input material: blood. The V call is TRBV10-1, the J call TRBJ2-1; the D gene could be TRBD1 or TRBD2 (5 bases each). The receptor was derived from a man aged 25 to 45 in good health. The CDR3 region is CASSGMGTAISYNEQFF. CDR3 nucleotides: TGCGCCAGCAGTGGAATGGGGACGGCGATCTCCTACAATGAGCAGTTCTTC.